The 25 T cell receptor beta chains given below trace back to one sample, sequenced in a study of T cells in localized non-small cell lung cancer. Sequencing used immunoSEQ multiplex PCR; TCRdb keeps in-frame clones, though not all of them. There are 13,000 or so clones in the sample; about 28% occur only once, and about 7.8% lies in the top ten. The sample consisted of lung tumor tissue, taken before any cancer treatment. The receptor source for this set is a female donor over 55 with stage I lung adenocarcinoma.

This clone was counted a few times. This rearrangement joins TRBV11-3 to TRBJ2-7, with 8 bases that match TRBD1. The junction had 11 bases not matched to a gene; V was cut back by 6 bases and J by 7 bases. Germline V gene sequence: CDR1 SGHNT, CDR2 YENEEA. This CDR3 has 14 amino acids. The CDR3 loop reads CASSPGRGPEEQYF. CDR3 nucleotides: TGTGCCAGCAGTCCCGGCAGGGGGCCTGAAGAGCAGTACTTC.

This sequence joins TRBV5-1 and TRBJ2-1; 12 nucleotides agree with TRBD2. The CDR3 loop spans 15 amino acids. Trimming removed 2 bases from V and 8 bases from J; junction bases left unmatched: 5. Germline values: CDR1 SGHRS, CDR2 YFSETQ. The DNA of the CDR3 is TGCGCCAGCAGCTTCGGACTAGCGGGGAGGTATGAGCAGTTCTTC. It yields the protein CASSFGLAGRYEQFF.

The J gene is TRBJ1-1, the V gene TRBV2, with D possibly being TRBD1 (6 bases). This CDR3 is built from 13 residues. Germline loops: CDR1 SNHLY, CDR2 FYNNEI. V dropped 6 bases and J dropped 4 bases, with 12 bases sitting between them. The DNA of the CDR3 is TGTGCCAGCAGCAAACAGGGATCCACTGAAGCTTTCTTT. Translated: CASSKQGSTEAFF.

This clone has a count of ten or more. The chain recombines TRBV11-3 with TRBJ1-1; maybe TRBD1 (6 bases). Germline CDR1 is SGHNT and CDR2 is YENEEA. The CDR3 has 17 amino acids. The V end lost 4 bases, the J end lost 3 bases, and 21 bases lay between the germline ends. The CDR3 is CASSSLRATGKDTEAFF. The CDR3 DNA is TGTGCCAGCAGCTCTCTACGGGCCACAGGGAAAGACACTGAAGCTTTCTTT.

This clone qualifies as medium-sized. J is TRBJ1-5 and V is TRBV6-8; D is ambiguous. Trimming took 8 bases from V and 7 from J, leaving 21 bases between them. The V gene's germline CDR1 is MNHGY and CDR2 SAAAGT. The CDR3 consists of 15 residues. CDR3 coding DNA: TGTGCCAGCGGCTATGGGTCCCTCTTAACCCAGCCCCAGCATTTT. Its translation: CASGYGSLLTQPQHF.

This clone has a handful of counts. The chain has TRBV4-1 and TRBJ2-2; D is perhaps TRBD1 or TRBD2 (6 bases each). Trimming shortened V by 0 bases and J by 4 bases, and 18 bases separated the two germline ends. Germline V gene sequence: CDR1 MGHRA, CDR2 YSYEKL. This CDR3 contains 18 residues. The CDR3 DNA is TGCGCCAGCAGCCAAGATCTTTCGGGGGCACAATTCACCGGGGAGCTGTTTTTT. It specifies CASSQDLSGAQFTGELFF.

DNA for the CDR3: TGTGCCAGCAGCTCCCGGCTAGCGGGAAAACTTGAGCAGTTCTTC. Amino acids: CASSSRLAGKLEQFF. This chain joins TRBV11-3 and TRBJ2-1, with 9 positions matching TRBD2. V lost 4 bases and J lost 9; bases outside the gene matches: 10. The length of the CDR3 is 15 residues. Germline V gene data show CDR1 as SGHNT and CDR2 as YENEEA.

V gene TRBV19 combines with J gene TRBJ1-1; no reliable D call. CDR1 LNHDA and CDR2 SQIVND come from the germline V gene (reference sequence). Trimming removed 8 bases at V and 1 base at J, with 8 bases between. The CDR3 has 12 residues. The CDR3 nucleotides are TGTGCCAGTTCACCAAGGAACACTGAAGCTTTCTTT. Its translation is CASSPRNTEAFF. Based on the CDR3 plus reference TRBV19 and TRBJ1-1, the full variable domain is DGGITQSPKYLFRKEGQNVTLSCEQNLNHDAMYWYRQDPGQGLRLIYYSQIVNDFQKGDIAEGYSVSREKKESFPLTVTSAQKNPTAFYLCASSPRNTEAFFGQGTRLTVV.

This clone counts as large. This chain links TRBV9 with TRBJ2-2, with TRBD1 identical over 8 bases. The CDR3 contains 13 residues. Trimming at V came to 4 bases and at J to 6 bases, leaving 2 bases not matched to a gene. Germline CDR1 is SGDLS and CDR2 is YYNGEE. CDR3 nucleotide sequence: TGTGCCAGCAGCTCCAGGGGGCCCGGGGAGCTGTTTTTT. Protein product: CASSSRGPGELFF.

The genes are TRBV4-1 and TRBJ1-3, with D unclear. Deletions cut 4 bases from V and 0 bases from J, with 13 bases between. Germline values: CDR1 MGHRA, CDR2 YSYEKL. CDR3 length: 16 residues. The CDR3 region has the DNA TGCGCCAGCAGCCTCAACGGGAAGGGCTCTGGAAACACCATATATTTT. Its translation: CASSLNGKGSGNTIYF.

The CDR3 DNA sequence: TGTGCCAGCAGCGCAATGGGCTCTGGGGCCAACGTCCTGACTTTC. Its translation: CASSAMGSGANVLTF. This rearrangement joins TRBV9 to TRBJ2-6; D is ambiguous. V was cut by 3 bases and J by 0 bases, with 7 bases left in between. The CDR3 covers 15 residues. Germline V gene data show CDR1 as SGDLS and CDR2 as YYNGEE.

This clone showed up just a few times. The DNA for the CDR3 is TGTGCCAGCAGTTCGGGACAGGTCGGCTCTGGAAACACCATATATTTT. Amino acid sequence: CASSSGQVGSGNTIYF. The chain carries TRBV28 and TRBJ1-3; 8 bases align to TRBD1. Germline V lookup: CDR1 MDHEN, CDR2 SYDVKM. J gave up 0 bases and V 4 bases, and 5 bases lay outside the gene matches. CDR3 size: 16 residues.

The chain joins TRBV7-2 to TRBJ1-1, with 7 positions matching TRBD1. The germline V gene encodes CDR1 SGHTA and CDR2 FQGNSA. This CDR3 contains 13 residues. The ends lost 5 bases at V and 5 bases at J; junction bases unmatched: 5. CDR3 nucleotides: TGTGCCAGCAGCCAACAGGGGTGGACTGAAGCTTTCTTT. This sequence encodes CASSQQGWTEAFF.

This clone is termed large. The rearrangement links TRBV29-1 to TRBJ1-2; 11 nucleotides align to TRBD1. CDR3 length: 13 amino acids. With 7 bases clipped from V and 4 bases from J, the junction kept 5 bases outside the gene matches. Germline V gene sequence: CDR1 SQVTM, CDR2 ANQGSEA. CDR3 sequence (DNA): TGCAGCGCCGGACAGGGGGCCGGCTATGGCTACACCTTC. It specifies CSAGQGAGYGYTF.

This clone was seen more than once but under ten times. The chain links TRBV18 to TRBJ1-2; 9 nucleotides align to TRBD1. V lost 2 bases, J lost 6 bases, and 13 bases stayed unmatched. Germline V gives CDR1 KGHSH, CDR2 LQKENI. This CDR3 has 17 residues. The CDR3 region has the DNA TGTGCCAGCTCACCAAATTTGGACAGGGGAGGTAGGAATGGCTACACCTTC. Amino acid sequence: CASSPNLDRGGRNGYTF. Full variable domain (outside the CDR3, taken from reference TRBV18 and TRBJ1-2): NAGVMQNPRHLVRRRGQEARLRCSPMKGHSHVYWYRQLPEEGLKFMVYLQKENIIDESGMPKERFSAEFPKEGPSILRIQQVVRGDSAAYFCASSPNLDRGGRNGYTFGSGTRLTVV.

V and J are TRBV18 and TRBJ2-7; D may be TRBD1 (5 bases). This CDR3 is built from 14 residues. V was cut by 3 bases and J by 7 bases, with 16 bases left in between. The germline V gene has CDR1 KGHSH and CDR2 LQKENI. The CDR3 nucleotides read TGTGCCAGCTCACCCTCCAGGCCCCCAGGGGAGCAGTACTTC. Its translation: CASSPSRPPGEQYF.

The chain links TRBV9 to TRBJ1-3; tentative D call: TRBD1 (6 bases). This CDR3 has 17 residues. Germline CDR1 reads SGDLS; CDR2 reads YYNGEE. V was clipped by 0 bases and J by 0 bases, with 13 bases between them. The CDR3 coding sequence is TGTGCCAGCAGCGTAGTAGGACAGCGAAACTCTGGAAACACCATATATTTT. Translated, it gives CASSVVGQRNSGNTIYF.

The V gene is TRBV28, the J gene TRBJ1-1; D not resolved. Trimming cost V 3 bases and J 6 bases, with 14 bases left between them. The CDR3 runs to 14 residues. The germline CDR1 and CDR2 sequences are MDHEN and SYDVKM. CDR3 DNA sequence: TGTGCCAGCAGTTTGGTCCTCGGTTGGGCTGAAGCTTTCTTT. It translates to CASSLVLGWAEAFF.

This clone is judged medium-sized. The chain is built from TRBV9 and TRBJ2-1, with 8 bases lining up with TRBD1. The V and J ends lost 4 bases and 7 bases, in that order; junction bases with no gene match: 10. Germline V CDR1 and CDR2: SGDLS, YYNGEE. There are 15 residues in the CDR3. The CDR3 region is CASSLGQGRKNEQFF. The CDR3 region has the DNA TGTGCCAGCAGCCTCGGACAGGGAAGGAAGAATGAGCAGTTCTTC. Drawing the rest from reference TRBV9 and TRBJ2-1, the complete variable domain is DSGVTQTPKHLITATGQRVTLRCSPRSGDLSVYWYQQSLDQGLQFLIQYYNGEERAKGNILERFSAQQFPDLHSELNLSSLELGDSALYFCASSLGQGRKNEQFFGPGTRLTVL.

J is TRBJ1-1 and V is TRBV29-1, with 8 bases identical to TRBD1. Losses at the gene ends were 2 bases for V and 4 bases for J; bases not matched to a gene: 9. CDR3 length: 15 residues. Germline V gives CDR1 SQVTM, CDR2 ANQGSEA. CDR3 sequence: CSVERGTGGVTEAFF. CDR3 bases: TGCAGCGTTGAAAGGGGAACAGGGGGAGTCACTGAAGCTTTCTTT.

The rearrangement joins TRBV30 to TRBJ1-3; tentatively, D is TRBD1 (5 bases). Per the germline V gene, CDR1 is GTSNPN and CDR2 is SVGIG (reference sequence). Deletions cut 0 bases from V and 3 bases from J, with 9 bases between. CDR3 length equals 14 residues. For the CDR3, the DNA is TGTGCCTGGAGTGTACAAGGGGTTGGAAACACCATATATTTT. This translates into CAWSVQGVGNTIYF.

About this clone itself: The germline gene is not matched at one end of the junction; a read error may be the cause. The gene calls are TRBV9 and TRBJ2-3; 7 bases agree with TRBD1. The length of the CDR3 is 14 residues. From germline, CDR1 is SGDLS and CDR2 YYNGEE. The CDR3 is CASSVGGRIDTQYF. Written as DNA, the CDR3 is TGTGCCAGCAGTGTAGGGGGCCGCATAGATACGCAGTATTTT.

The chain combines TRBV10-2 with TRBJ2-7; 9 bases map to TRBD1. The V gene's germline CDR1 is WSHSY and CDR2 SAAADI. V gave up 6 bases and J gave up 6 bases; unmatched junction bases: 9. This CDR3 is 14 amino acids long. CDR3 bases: TGCGCCAGCAGGTGGGGACAGGGACTCTCCGAGCAGTACTTC. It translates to CASRWGQGLSEQYF.

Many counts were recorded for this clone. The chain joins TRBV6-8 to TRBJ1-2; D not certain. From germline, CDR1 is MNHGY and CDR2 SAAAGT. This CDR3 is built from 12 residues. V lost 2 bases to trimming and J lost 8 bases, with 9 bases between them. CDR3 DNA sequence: TGTGCCAGCAGTTACGTAGGTTACGGCTACACCTTC. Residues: CASSYVGYGYTF.

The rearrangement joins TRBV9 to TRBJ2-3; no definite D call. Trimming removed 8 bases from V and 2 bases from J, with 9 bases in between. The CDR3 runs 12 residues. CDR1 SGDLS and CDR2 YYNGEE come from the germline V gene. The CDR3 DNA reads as TGTGCCAGTAGGTCGGACACAGATACGCAGTATTTT. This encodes CASRSDTDTQYF.